This T cell receptor beta chain was captured in a study of cytomegalovirus exposure and HLA in healthy donors. Study-wide results and caveats: In a later analysis, CMV-associated beta chains were mostly HLA-associated, it appeared. In a later analysis, parvovirus B19, influenza, CMV and Epstein-Barr virus appeared linked to several top co-occurrence clusters. According to reports, the classifier identified cytomegalovirus status with high specificity and sensitivity. There were some public TCRs occurring in many donors, but most TCR sequences were rare.

Concerning this clone: The antigen is undetermined.

This CDR3 has 14 residues. CDR1 and CDR2 from the germline V gene are MNHEY and SVGAGI. V was clipped by 5 bases and J by 0 bases, with 8 bases between them. The PCR ran on 60 Vbeta and 13 Jbeta primers. The protocol was immunoSEQ multiplex PCR, while the TCRdb copy is restricted to in-frame clones and leaves out a portion. The sample carries 150,000 or so clones, almost 85% recorded once. The sample comprised PBMCs. This sequence joins TRBV6-5 and TRBJ1-5, with D unresolved. The sequence derives from a man aged 18-30 years in good health and CMV-seropositive. CDR3 DNA: TGTGCCAGCAGTCTACGGTATAGCAATCAGCCCCAGCATTTT. Its translation: CASSLRYSNQPQHF.